These T cell receptor beta chains were read from a single sample in a study of cytomegalovirus exposure and HLA in healthy donors. Sequencing was performed with immunoSEQ multiplex PCR; in TCRdb, only in-frame clones are kept and a portion is missing. The table has some 340,000 clones, about nine tenths seen once. Input material: PBMCs. Receptor source: a woman aged 25 to 39 in good health and CMV-seropositive. Each CDR3 is given with its conserved first and last residue. Fields, in order: J gene, V gene, clone size, D gene, CDR3 protein, CDR3 DNA. D genes are given only for firm matches. Expanded clones are given a class, and other clones once, few, many or no size at all.

J: TRBJ1-2; V: TRBV6-1; size: -; D: -; CDR3: CASNKEGGVGYGYTF; DNA: TGTGCCAGCAACAAAGAGGGGGGCGTCGGCTATGGCTACACCTTC
J: TRBJ1-2; V: TRBV6-5; size: -; D: -; CDR3: CASSYSPQNDGYTF; DNA: TGTGCCAGCAGTTACTCTCCCCAGAATGATGGCTACACCTTC
J: TRBJ2-1; V: TRBV4-1; size: once; D: TRBD2; CDR3: CASSQPSGGQFF; DNA: TGCGCCAGCAGCCAACCCAGCGGGGGGCAGTTCTTC
J: TRBJ2-5; V: TRBV7-7; size: -; D: TRBD1; CDR3: CASSRGTGGTETQYF; DNA: TGTGCCAGCAGCCGAGGGACAGGGGGCACAGAGACCCAGTACTTC
J: TRBJ1-1; V: TRBV19; size: few; D: -; CDR3: CASSIRQNTEAFF; DNA: TGTGCCAGTAGTATAAGACAGAACACTGAAGCTTTCTTT
J: TRBJ2-7; V: TRBV30; size: -; D: TRBD1; CDR3: CAWSFWDRGLNEQYF; DNA: TGTGCCTGGAGCTTCTGGGACAGGGGGCTCAACGAGCAGTACTTC
J: TRBJ2-5; V: TRBV7-9; size: -; D: -; CDR3: CASSLGRHRKQETQYF; DNA: TGTGCCAGCAGCTTAGGCCGGCATAGAAAACAAGAGACCCAGTACTTC
J: TRBJ2-7; V: TRBV30; size: once; D: TRBD1; CDR3: CAWSVGRGSYEQYF; DNA: TGTGCCTGGAGTGTAGGCAGGGGGAGCTACGAGCAGTACTTC
J: TRBJ2-1; V: TRBV30; size: -; D: -; CDR3: CAWLTGTEQFF; DNA: TGTGCCTGGCTTACAGGGACCGAGCAGTTCTTC
J: TRBJ2-7; V: TRBV6-6; size: once; D: TRBD1; CDR3: CASRTGEFGYEQYF; DNA: TGTGCCAGCAGGACAGGGGAGTTCGGCTACGAGCAGTACTTC
J: TRBJ2-5; V: TRBV27; size: -; D: -; CDR3: CASRRKPGPEETQYF; DNA: TGTGCCAGCAGACGAAAACCAGGACCCGAAGAGACCCAGTACTTC
J: TRBJ1-2; V: TRBV30; size: -; D: -; CDR3: CAWSPGGVGGYTF; DNA: TGTGCCTGGAGCCCCGGGGGGGTGGGTGGCTACACCTTC
J: TRBJ1-2; V: TRBV6-6; size: -; D: -; CDR3: CASSPGTRGSTF; DNA: TGTGCCAGCAGTCCGGGAACCCGGGGAAGCACCTTC
J: TRBJ1-2; V: TRBV6-6; size: -; D: -; CDR3: CASSYVGPTNYGYTF; DNA: TGTGCCAGCAGTTATGTGGGGCCTACTAACTATGGCTACACCTTC
J: TRBJ2-2; V: TRBV6-4; size: -; D: -; CDR3: CASSEQGGPTGELFF; DNA: TGTGCCAGCAGTGAACAGGGTGGCCCCACCGGGGAGCTGTTTTTT
J: TRBJ1-1; V: TRBV27; size: -; D: TRBD1; CDR3: CASAETGGTIGAFF; DNA: TGTGCCAGCGCCGAGACAGGGGGAACTATAGGAGCTTTCTTT
J: TRBJ2-7; V: TRBV27; size: -; D: TRBD2; CDR3: CATHPAGGLYEQYF; DNA: TGTGCCACTCATCCGGCGGGAGGGTTGTACGAGCAGTACTTC
J: TRBJ2-7; V: TRBV5-8; size: -; D: -; CDR3: CASSPGISYEQYF; DNA: TGTGCCAGCAGCCCAGGGATATCCTACGAGCAGTACTTC
J: TRBJ2-7; V: TRBV10-3; size: -; D: -; CDR3: CAIAEGEAYEQYF; DNA: TGTGCCATCGCGGAGGGAGAGGCCTACGAGCAGTACTTC
J: TRBJ1-6; V: TRBV19; size: -; D: -; CDR3: CASRTPQGDNSPLHF; DNA: TGTGCCAGTAGGACACCACAGGGTGACAATTCACCCCTCCACTTT
J: TRBJ2-7; V: TRBV7-2; size: -; D: -; CDR3: CASSFFPGQSYEQYF; DNA: TGTGCCAGCAGCTTTTTCCCGGGGCAATCCTACGAGCAGTACTTC
J: TRBJ1-1; V: TRBV25-1; size: -; D: -; CDR3: CASSESKGTVNTEAFF; DNA: TGTGCCAGCAGTGAATCCAAAGGGACGGTGAACACTGAAGCTTTCTTT
J: TRBJ2-5; V: TRBV7-6; size: -; D: TRBD2; CDR3: CASSRRGAGVETQYF; DNA: TGTGCCAGCAGCCGGCGGGGGGCCGGGGTAGAGACCCAGTACTTC
J: TRBJ2-1; V: TRBV27; size: -; D: TRBD2; CDR3: CASSSLARVDEQFF; DNA: TGTGCCAGCAGTTCACTAGCGCGGGTGGATGAGCAGTTCTTC
J: TRBJ1-5; V: TRBV18; size: once; D: TRBD1; CDR3: CASSPKTGGQPQHF; DNA: TGTGCCAGCTCCCCCAAAACAGGGGGCCAGCCCCAGCATTTT
J: TRBJ2-1; V: TRBV5-8; size: -; D: -; CDR3: CASSLYRYNEQFF; DNA: TGTGCCAGCAGCTTGTATAGATACAATGAGCAGTTCTTC
J: TRBJ2-1; V: TRBV27; size: -; D: -; CDR3: CASSLLRERPYNEQFF; DNA: TGTGCCAGCAGTTTATTGAGGGAAAGGCCCTACAATGAGCAGTTCTTC
J: TRBJ1-1; V: TRBV23-1; size: -; D: TRBD1; CDR3: CASSQSGDRGLNTEAFF; DNA: TGCGCCAGCAGTCAATCCGGGGACAGAGGCCTAAACACTGAAGCTTTCTTT
J: TRBJ2-2; V: TRBV5-1; size: -; D: -; CDR3: CASGGRLNTGELFF; DNA: TGCGCCAGCGGGGGACGGTTGAACACCGGGGAGCTGTTTTTT
J: TRBJ2-7; V: TRBV4-2; size: -; D: TRBD1; CDR3: CASSYPGQGDYEQYF; DNA: TGTGCCAGCAGCTACCCCGGTCAGGGGGATTACGAGCAGTACTTC
J: TRBJ1-2; V: TRBV29-1; size: -; D: -; CDR3: CSVEVGSEYGYTF; DNA: TGCAGCGTTGAAGTTGGGTCGGAATATGGCTACACCTTC
J: TRBJ1-5; V: TRBV27; size: -; D: -; CDR3: CASSLTGIGSNQPQHF; DNA: TGTGCCAGCAGCCTCACAGGGATTGGTAGCAATCAGCCCCAGCATTTT
J: TRBJ2-7; V: TRBV5-6; size: -; D: -; CDR3: CASRDISGLAGEQYF; DNA: TGTGCCAGCAGAGATATATCGGGACTCGCAGGCGAGCAGTACTTC
J: TRBJ2-1; V: TRBV28; size: -; D: -; CDR3: CASSLSRVGDNEQFF; DNA: TGTGCCAGCAGTTTATCCAGGGTGGGTGACAATGAGCAGTTCTTC
J: TRBJ2-7; V: TRBV4-1; size: -; D: -; CDR3: CASSQGQGNYYEQYF; DNA: TGCGCCAGCAGCCAAGGGCAGGGGAACTACTACGAGCAGTACTTC
J: TRBJ1-1; V: TRBV7-9; size: -; D: -; CDR3: CASSSQGYTEAFF; DNA: TGTGCCAGCAGCTCCCAGGGGTACACTGAAGCTTTCTTT
J: TRBJ2-5; V: TRBV5-1; size: once; D: TRBD2; CDR3: CASSSTSAKETQYF; DNA: TGCGCCAGCAGTTCGACTAGCGCTAAAGAGACCCAGTACTTC
J: TRBJ2-3; V: TRBV6-5; size: -; D: -; CDR3: CASSFGGGPHTQYF; DNA: TGTGCCAGCAGTTTTGGGGGGGGGCCTCATACGCAGTATTTT
J: TRBJ2-2; V: TRBV27; size: -; D: TRBD2; CDR3: CASSLGVAGGRGTGELFF; DNA: TGTGCCAGCAGTTTAGGGGTAGCGGGAGGGCGGGGCACCGGGGAGCTGTTTTTT